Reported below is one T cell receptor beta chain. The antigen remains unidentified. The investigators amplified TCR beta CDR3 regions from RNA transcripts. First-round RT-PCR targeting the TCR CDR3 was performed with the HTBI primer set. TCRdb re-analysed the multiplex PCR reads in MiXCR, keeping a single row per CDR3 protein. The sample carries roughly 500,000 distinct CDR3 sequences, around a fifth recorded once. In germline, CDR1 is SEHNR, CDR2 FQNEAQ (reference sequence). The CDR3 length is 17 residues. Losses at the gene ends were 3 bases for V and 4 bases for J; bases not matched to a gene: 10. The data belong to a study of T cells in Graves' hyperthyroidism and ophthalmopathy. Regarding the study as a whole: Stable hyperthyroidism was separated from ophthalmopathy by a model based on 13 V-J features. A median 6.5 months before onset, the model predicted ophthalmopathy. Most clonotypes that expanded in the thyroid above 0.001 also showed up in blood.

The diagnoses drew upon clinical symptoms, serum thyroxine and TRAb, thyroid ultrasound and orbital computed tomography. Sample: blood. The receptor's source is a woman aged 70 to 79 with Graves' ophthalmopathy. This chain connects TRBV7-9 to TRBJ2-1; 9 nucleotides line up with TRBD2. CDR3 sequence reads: CASSFTPGTSSYNEQFF. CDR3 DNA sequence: TGTGCCAGCAGCTTCACGCCCGGGACTAGCAGTTACAATGAGCAGTTCTTC. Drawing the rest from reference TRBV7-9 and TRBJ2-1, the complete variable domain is DTGVSQNPRHKITKRGQNVTFRCDPISEHNRLYWYRQTLGQGPEFLTYFQNEAQLEKSRLLSDRFSAERPKGSFSTLEIQRTEQGDSAMYLCASSFTPGTSSYNEQFFGPGTRLTVL.